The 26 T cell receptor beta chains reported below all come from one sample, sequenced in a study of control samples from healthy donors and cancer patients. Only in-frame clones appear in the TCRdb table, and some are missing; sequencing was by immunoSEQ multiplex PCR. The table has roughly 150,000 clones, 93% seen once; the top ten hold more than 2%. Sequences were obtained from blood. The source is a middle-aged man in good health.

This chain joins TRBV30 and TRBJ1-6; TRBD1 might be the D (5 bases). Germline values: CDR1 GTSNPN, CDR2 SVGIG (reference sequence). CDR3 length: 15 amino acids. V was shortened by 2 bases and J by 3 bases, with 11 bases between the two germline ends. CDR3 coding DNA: TGTGCCTGGAGTAGGACGGGGCACTATAATTCACCCCTCCACTTT. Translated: CAWSRTGHYNSPLHF. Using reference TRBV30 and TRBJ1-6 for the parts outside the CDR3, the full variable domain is SQTIHQWPATLVQPVGSPLSLECTVEGTSNPNLYWYRQAAGRGLQLLFYSVGIGQISSEVPQNLSASRPQDRQFILSSKKLLLSDSGFYLCAWSRTGHYNSPLHFGNGTRLTVT.

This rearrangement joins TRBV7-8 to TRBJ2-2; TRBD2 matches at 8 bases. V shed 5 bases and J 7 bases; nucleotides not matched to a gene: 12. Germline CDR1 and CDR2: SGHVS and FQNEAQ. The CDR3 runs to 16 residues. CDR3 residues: CASSGGRLAGSGELFF. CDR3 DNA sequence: TGTGCCAGCAGCGGGGGGCGGCTAGCGGGCAGCGGGGAGCTGTTTTTT.

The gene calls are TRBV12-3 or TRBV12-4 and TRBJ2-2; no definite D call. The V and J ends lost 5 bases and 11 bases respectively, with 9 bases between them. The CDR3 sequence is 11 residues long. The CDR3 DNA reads TGTGCCAGCAGTATGACGAGTGAGCTGTTTTTT. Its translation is CASSMTSELFF.

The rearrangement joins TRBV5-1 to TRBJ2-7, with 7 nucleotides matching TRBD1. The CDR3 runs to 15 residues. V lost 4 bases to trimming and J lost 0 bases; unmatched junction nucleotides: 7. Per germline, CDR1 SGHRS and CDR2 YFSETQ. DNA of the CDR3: TGCGCCAGCAGCGTGGACAGGTCGAGCTCCTACGAGCAGTACTTC. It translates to CASSVDRSSSYEQYF.

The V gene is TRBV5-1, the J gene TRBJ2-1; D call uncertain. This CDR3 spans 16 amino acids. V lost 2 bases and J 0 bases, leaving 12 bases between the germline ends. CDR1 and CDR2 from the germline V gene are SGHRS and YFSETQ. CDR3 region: CASSLSPLGSYNEQFF. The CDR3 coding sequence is TGCGCCAGCAGCTTAAGCCCCCTCGGCTCCTACAATGAGCAGTTCTTC.

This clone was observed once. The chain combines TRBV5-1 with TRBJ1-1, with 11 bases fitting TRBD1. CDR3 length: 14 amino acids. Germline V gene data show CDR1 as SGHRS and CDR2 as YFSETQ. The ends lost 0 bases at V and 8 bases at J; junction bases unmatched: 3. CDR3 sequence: CASSLDRTGGEAFF. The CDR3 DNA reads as TGCGCCAGCAGCTTGGATAGGACAGGGGGCGAAGCTTTCTTT. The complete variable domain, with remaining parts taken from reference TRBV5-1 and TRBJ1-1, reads KAGVTQTPRYLIKTRGQQVTLSCSPISGHRSVSWYQQTPGQGLQFLFEYFSETQRNKGNFPGRFSGRQFSNSRSEMNVSTLELGDSALYLCASSLDRTGGEAFFGQGTRLTVV.

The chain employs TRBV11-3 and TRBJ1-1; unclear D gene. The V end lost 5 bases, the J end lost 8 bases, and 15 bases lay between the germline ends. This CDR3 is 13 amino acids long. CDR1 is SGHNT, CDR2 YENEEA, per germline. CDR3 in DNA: TGTGCCAGCAGCGTGTATAGGGAGGCGGAAGCTTTCTTT. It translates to CASSVYREAEAFF. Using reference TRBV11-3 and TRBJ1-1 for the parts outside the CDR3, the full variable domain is EAGVVQSPRYKIIEKKQPVAFWCNPISGHNTLYWYLQNLGQGPELLIRYENEEAVDDSQLPKDRFSAERLKGVDSTLKIQPAELGDSAVYLCASSVYREAEAFFGQGTRLTVV.

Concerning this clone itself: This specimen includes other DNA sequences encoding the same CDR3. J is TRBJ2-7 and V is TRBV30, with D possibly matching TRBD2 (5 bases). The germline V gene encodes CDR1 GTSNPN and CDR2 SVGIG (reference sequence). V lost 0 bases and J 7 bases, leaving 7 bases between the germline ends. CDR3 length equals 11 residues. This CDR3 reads CAWSVTGEQYF. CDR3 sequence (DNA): TGTGCCTGGAGTGTGACGGGGGAGCAGTACTTC.

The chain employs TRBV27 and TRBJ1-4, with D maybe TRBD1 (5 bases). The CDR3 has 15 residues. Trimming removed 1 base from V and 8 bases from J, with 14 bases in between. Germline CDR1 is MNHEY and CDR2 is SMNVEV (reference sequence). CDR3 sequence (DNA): TGTGCCAGCAGTTTATTCTCGGGGGAGAGGGAAAAACTGTTTTTT. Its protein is CASSLFSGEREKLFF. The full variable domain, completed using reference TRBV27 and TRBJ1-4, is EAQVTQNPRYLITVTGKKLTVTCSQNMNHEYMSWYRQDPGLGLRQIYYSMNVEVTDKGDVPEGYKVSRKEKRNFPLILESPSPNQTSLYFCASSLFSGEREKLFFGSGTQLSVL.

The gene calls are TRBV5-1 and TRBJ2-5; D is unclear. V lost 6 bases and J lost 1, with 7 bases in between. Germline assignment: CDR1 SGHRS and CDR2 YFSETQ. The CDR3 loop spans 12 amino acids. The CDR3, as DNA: TGCGCCAGCACAGCAGCCCAAGAGACCCAGTACTTC. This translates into CASTAAQETQYF.

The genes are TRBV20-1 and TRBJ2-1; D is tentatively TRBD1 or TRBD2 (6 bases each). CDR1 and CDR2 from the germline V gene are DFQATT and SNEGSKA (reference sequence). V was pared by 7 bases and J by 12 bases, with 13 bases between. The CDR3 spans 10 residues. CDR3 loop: CSGGADLQFF. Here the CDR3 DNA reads TGCAGTGGGGGGGCGGATCTGCAGTTCTTC.

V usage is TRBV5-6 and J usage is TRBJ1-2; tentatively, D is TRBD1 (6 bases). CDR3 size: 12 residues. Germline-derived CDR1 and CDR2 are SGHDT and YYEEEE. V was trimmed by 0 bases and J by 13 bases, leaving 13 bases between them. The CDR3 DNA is TGTGCCAGCAGCTTGGGACAGGCGGGGATCACCTTC. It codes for CASSLGQAGITF. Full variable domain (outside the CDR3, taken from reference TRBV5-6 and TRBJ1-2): DAGVTQSPTHLIKTRGQQVTLRCSPKSGHDTVSWYQQALGQGPQFIFQYYEEEERQRGNFPDRFSGHQFPNYSSELNVNALLLGDSALYLCASSLGQAGITFGSGTRLTVV.

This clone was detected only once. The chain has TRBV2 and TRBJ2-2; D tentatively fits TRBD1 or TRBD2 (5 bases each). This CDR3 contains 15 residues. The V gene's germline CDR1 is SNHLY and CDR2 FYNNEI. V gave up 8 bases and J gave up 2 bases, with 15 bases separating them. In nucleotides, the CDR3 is TGTGCCAGCGTCTTCCAGGGACCCAACACCGGGGAGCTGTTTTTT. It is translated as CASVFQGPNTGELFF. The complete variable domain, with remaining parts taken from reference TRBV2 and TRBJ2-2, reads EPEVTQTPSHQVTQMGQEVILRCVPISNHLYFYWYRQILGQKVEFLVSFYNNEISEKSEIFDDQFSVERPDGSNFTLKIRSTKLEDSAMYFCASVFQGPNTGELFFGEGSRLTVL.

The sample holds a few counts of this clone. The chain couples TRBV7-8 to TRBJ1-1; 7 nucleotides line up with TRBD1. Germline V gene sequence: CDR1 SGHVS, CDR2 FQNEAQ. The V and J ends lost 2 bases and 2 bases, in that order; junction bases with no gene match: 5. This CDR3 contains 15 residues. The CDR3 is CASSLTTGKNTEAFF. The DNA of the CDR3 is TGTGCCAGCAGCTTAACGACAGGGAAAAACACTGAAGCTTTCTTT.

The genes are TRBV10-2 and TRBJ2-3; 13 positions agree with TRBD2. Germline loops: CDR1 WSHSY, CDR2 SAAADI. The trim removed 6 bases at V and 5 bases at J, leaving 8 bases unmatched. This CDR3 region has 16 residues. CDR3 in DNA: TGCGCCAGCAGCACCACTAGCGGGAGGGCCGGAGATACGCAGTATTTT. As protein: CASSTTSGRAGDTQYF.

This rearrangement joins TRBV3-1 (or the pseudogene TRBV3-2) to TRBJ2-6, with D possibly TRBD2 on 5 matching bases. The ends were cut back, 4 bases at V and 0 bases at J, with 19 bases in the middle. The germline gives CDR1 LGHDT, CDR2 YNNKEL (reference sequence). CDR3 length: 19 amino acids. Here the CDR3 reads CASSPRTLAVSSGANVLTF. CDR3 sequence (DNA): TGTGCCAGCAGCCCCAGGACCCTAGCCGTTAGCTCTGGGGCCAACGTCCTGACTTTC.

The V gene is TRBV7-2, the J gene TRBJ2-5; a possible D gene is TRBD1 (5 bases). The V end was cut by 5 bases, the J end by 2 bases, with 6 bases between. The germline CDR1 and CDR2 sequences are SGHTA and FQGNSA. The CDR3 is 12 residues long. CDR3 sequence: CASSRQQETQYF. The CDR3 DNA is TGTGCCAGCAGCCGACAGCAAGAGACCCAGTACTTC.

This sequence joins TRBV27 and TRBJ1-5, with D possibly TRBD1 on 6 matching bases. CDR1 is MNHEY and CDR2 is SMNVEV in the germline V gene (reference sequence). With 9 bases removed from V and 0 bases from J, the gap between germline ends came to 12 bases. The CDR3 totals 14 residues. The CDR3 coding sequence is TGTGCCAGTTCCCAGGGGTATAGCAATCAGCCCCAGCATTTT. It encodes CASSQGYSNQPQHF.

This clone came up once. The DNA for the CDR3 is TGTGCCAGCAGCCAGGTCCCGGGGGCTGAAGCTTTCTTT. Its protein is CASSQVPGAEAFF. The J gene is TRBJ1-1, the V gene TRBV6-5; D is perhaps TRBD1 (5 bases). This CDR3 is built from 13 residues. Trimming left V 6 bases short and J 6 bases short, with 14 bases between. Germline CDR1 and CDR2: MNHEY and SVGAGI.

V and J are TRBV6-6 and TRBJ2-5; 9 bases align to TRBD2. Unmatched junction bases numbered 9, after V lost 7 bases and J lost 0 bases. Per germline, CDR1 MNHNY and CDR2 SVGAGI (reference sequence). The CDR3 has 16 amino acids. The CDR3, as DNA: TGTGCCAGCACCCTCCCTAGCGGGAACAACCAAGAGACCCAGTACTTC. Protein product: CASTLPSGNNQETQYF.

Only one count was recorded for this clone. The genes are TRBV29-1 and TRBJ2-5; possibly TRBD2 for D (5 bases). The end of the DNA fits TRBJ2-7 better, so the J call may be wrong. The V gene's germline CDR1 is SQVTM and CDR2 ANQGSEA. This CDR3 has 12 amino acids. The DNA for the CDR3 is TGCAGCGTTGCTTGGGGAGATTACGAGCAGTACTTC. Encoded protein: CSVAWGDYEQYF.

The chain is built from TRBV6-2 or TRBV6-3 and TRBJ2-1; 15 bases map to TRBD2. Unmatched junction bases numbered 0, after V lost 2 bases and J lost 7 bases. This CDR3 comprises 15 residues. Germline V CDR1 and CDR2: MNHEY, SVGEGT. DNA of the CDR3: TGTGCCAGCAGTTACGGGACTAGCGGGAGGAATGAGCAGTTCTTC. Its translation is CASSYGTSGRNEQFF.

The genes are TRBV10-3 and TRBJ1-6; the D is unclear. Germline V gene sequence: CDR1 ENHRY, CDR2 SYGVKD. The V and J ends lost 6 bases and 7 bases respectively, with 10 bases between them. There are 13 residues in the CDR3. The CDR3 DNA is TGTGCCATCAGGGGAGTCGAGAATTCACCCCTCCACTTT. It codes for CAIRGVENSPLHF.

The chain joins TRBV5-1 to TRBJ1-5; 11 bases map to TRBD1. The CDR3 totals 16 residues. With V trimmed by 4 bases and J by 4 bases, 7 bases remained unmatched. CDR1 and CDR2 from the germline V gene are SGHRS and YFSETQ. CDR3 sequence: CASSPGQGAGNQPQHF. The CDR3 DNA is TGCGCCAGCAGCCCCGGACAGGGGGCGGGTAATCAGCCCCAGCATTTT.

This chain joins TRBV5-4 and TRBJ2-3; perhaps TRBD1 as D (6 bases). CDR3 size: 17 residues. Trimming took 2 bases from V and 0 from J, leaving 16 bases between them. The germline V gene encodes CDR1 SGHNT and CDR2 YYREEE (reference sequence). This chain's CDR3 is CASSLPTGTGSTDTQYF. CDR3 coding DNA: TGTGCCAGCAGCTTACCAACAGGGACGGGGAGCACAGATACGCAGTATTTT. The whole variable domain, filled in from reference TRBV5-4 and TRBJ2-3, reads ETGVTQSPTHLIKTRGQQVTLRCSSQSGHNTVSWYQQALGQGPQFIFQYYREEENGRGNFPPRFSGLQFPNYSSELNVNALELDDSALYLCASSLPTGTGSTDTQYFGPGTRLTVL.

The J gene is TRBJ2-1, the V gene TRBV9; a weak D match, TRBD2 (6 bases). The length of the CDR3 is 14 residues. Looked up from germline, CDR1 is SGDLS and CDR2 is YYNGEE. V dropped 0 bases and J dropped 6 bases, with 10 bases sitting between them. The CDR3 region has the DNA TGTGCCAGCAGCGTAGTCGGGAGAACCAATGAGCAGTTCTTC. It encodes CASSVVGRTNEQFF.